Below are 21 T cell receptor beta chains sequenced from a single sample in a study of cytomegalovirus exposure and HLA in healthy donors (dated by TCRdb to about 2017). Library construction relied on the immunoSEQ multiplex PCR assay. A mixture of 60 forward primers for TCR Vbeta segments and 13 reverse primers for TCR Jbeta segments was used in the multiplex PCR. Drawn from immuneACCESS, this table holds only the in-frame rearrangements with V and J called that TCRdb kept. Clones are partly lost; checked studies trace under half to an unresolved V gene and leave the rest unexplained. For this sample the table gives about 140,000 clones, of which less than 80% were detected only once. The leading ten clones occupy about 3.9% of the sample. Sequencing was done on a sample of PBMCs. The receptors were sampled from a man aged 50-59 years in good health and CMV-seropositive.

CDR3 nucleotides: TGTGCCAGCAGTGTGACAGCGTCTCTTGCTGAAGCTTTCTTT. Amino acids: CASSVTASLAEAFF. The chain has TRBV6-5 and TRBJ1-1; weak D call: TRBD1 (5 bases). Per the germline V gene, CDR1 is MNHEY and CDR2 is SVGAGI. The ends were cut back, 5 bases at V and 6 bases at J, with 16 bases in the middle. The CDR3 loop spans 14 amino acids.

This chain connects TRBV6-6 to TRBJ2-3; 9 positions agree with TRBD2. The CDR3 totals 16 residues. The germline V gene has CDR1 MNHNY and CDR2 SVGAGI (reference sequence). V lost 5 bases and J lost 3; bases outside the gene matches: 9. The CDR3 protein is CASSPRTSAPTDTQYF. In DNA, the CDR3 is TGTGCCAGCAGTCCTCGGACTAGCGCACCGACAGATACGCAGTATTTT.

V gene TRBV18 combines with J gene TRBJ2-5, with 7 bases that match TRBD1. J lost 1 base, V lost 4 bases, and 3 bases had no gene match. The CDR3 totals 14 residues. Germline loops: CDR1 KGHSH, CDR2 LQKENI. This CDR3 reads CASSRTGAQETQYF. The CDR3 bases are TGTGCCAGCTCACGAACAGGGGCCCAAGAGACCCAGTACTTC.

This clone came up a few times. This chain joins TRBV19 and TRBJ2-7, with 8 bases identical to TRBD1. Germline V CDR1 and CDR2: LNHDA, SQIVND (reference sequence). CDR3 length: 12 amino acids. V shed 5 bases and J 6 bases; nucleotides not matched to a gene: 3. The CDR3 region has the DNA TGTGCCAGTAGTCCCGACAGGGGCGAGCAGTACTTC. This codes for CASSPDRGEQYF.

This clone was detected only once. The J gene is TRBJ2-5, the V gene TRBV7-9, with TRBD2 as a possible D gene (6 bases). The CDR3 spans 16 residues. The germline V gene has CDR1 SEHNR and CDR2 FQNEAQ (reference sequence). The V end lost 5 bases, the J end lost 7 bases, and 23 bases lay between the germline ends. The CDR3 here is CASSPRGTSPQRTQYF. The CDR3, as DNA: TGTGCCAGCAGCCCAAGAGGAACTAGCCCTCAAAGGACCCAGTACTTC.

The chain links TRBV27 to TRBJ1-2; 7 nucleotides line up with TRBD1. Germline values: CDR1 MNHEY, CDR2 SMNVEV (reference sequence). CDR3 size: 14 residues. The J segment lost 2 bases and the V segment lost 6 bases, leaving 6 bases of the junction unmatched. CDR3 DNA: TGTGCCAGCAGATCAGACAGGGTGAACTATGGCTACACCTTC. Translated: CASRSDRVNYGYTF.

The genes are TRBV4-2 and TRBJ1-1; D gene unclear. V gave up 0 bases and J gave up 5 bases, with 13 bases separating them. Germline values: CDR1 LGHNA, CDR2 YNFKEQ. The CDR3 consists of 15 residues. The CDR3 DNA reads TGTGCCAGCAGCCAAGAATTGACCAGGTCTACTGAAGCTTTCTTT. It codes for CASSQELTRSTEAFF.

The J gene is TRBJ1-2, the V gene TRBV5-1; a possible D gene is TRBD1 (6 bases). Trimming took 4 bases from V and 6 from J, leaving 16 bases between them. Germline CDR1 SGHRS, CDR2 YFSETQ. The CDR3 length is 14 residues. The CDR3 DNA sequence: TGCGCCAGCAGCACCCAGGGGCAGGGTGATGGCTACACCTTC. Its protein is CASSTQGQGDGYTF.

The CDR3, as DNA: TGTGCCAGCTCACCTGGAACAGGGGACCCGAACACTGAAGCTTTCTTT. Protein sequence: CASSPGTGDPNTEAFF. The chain combines TRBV18 with TRBJ1-1; 7 bases are shared with TRBD1. The J segment lost 1 base and the V segment lost 3 bases, leaving 8 bases of the junction unmatched. CDR1 and CDR2 from the germline V gene are KGHSH and LQKENI. The CDR3 loop spans 16 amino acids. Supplemented by reference TRBV18 and TRBJ1-1, the full variable domain reads NAGVMQNPRHLVRRRGQEARLRCSPMKGHSHVYWYRQLPEEGLKFMVYLQKENIIDESGMPKERFSAEFPKEGPSILRIQQVVRGDSAAYFCASSPGTGDPNTEAFFGQGTRLTVV.

V and J are TRBV5-1 and TRBJ1-4; tentative D call: TRBD1 (5 bases). The CDR3 runs 15 residues. The germline V gene encodes CDR1 SGHRS and CDR2 YFSETQ. V lost 5 bases, J lost 0 bases, and 11 bases lay in between. This CDR3 is CASRHDSTTNEKLFF. Here the CDR3 DNA reads TGCGCCAGCAGACATGACAGCACAACTAATGAAAAACTGTTTTTT.

In regard to this clone: Other nucleotide sequences from this sample produce the same CDR3. The chain uses TRBV19 and TRBJ2-4; 7 positions agree with TRBD2. This CDR3 spans 18 amino acids. Germline V gives CDR1 LNHDA, CDR2 SQIVND (reference sequence). The ends lost 4 bases at V and 4 bases at J; junction bases unmatched: 16. The CDR3 loop is CASSTSSDPSGAKNIQYF. The CDR3 nucleotides read TGTGCCAGTAGTACCTCTAGCGATCCAAGCGGGGCTAAAAACATTCAGTACTTC. Full variable domain (remainder filled in from reference TRBV19 and TRBJ2-4): DGGITQSPKYLFRKEGQNVTLSCEQNLNHDAMYWYRQDPGQGLRLIYYSQIVNDFQKGDIAEGYSVSREKKESFPLTVTSAQKNPTAFYLCASSTSSDPSGAKNIQYFGAGTRLSVL.

The genes are TRBV6-5 and TRBJ1-2, with D uncertain. The germline V gene has CDR1 MNHEY and CDR2 SVGAGI. Between the trimmed V and J ends, which lost 2 bases and 6 bases, there was a span of 7 bases. This CDR3 is 12 amino acids long. The CDR3 here is CASSYSLDGYTF. The CDR3 bases are TGTGCCAGCAGTTACAGCCTCGATGGCTACACCTTC.

The gene calls are TRBV7-9 and TRBJ1-1, with a possible D match to TRBD1 (5 bases). Germline V gene data show CDR1 as SEHNR and CDR2 as FQNEAQ (reference sequence). V gave up 6 bases and J gave up 4 bases, with 15 bases separating them. The CDR3 is 14 amino acids. CDR3 loop: CASSLAAGGTEAFF. In DNA, the CDR3 is TGTGCCAGCAGTCTAGCGGCTGGGGGCACTGAAGCTTTCTTT.

The chain uses TRBV7-8 and TRBJ2-2; D call uncertain. The CDR3 extends over 14 amino acids. The germline V gene has CDR1 SGHVS and CDR2 FQNEAQ. Trimming took off 5 bases at V and 3 bases at J, with 10 bases between the two ends. CDR3 bases: TGTGCCAGCAGCCCCGACACCTACACCGGGGAGCTGTTTTTT. The encoded protein is CASSPDTYTGELFF.

The rearrangement joins TRBV7-7 to TRBJ2-3; D possibly corresponds to TRBD2 (5 bases). The V and J ends lost 1 base and 4 bases respectively, with 6 bases between them. CDR1 and CDR2 from the germline V gene are SSHAT and FNYEAQ (reference sequence). The CDR3 covers 13 residues. DNA for the CDR3: TGTGCCAGCAGCTTAGGGGGAGCAGATACGCAGTATTTT. Its protein product is CASSLGGADTQYF.

This chain links TRBV27 with TRBJ2-5; 7 bases align to TRBD2. This CDR3 comprises 15 residues. V lost 1 base to trimming and J lost 4 bases; unmatched junction nucleotides: 6. Germline CDR1 MNHEY, CDR2 SMNVEV (reference sequence). CDR3 DNA sequence: TGTGCCAGCAGTTTATATGAGGGCGGGGGAGAGACCCAGTACTTC. The encoded protein is CASSLYEGGGETQYF.

The chain links TRBV19 to TRBJ1-1, with D uncertain. This CDR3 contains 16 residues. The V gene's germline CDR1 is LNHDA and CDR2 SQIVND (reference sequence). The germline V and J ends were trimmed by 5 bases and 1 base, with 17 bases remaining between them. The CDR3 sequence is CASSQKGGRANTEAFF. The CDR3, as DNA: TGTGCCAGTAGTCAGAAGGGCGGGAGGGCGAACACTGAAGCTTTCTTT.

The chain combines TRBV2 with TRBJ1-3; 10 bases fit TRBD1. The ends lost 5 bases at V and 4 bases at J; junction bases unmatched: 5. Germline V gives CDR1 SNHLY, CDR2 FYNNEI. The CDR3 sequence is 15 residues long. The CDR3 sequence is CASSPGQGKGNTIYF. The CDR3 bases are TGTGCCAGCAGTCCGGGACAGGGGAAAGGAAACACCATATATTTT.

The CDR3 DNA follows: TGTGCCAGCAGCTCGGCCGGGACTAGCGGGTGGTGGGTGCGAGAGACCCAGTACTTC. It translates to CASSSAGTSGWWVRETQYF. The chain employs TRBV9 and TRBJ2-5, with 12 bases fitting TRBD2. V shed 4 bases and J 4 bases; nucleotides not matched to a gene: 17. The CDR3 extends over 19 amino acids. CDR1 is SGDLS and CDR2 is YYNGEE in the germline V gene.

The chain is built from TRBV2 and TRBJ2-5; D perhaps matches TRBD1 (6 bases). The germline V and J ends were trimmed by 6 bases and 0 bases, with 11 bases remaining between them. The CDR3 sequence is 14 residues long. Germline CDR1 reads SNHLY; CDR2 reads FYNNEI. CDR3: CASSRDRNQETQYF. The CDR3, as DNA: TGTGCCAGCAGCCGCGACAGGAACCAAGAGACCCAGTACTTC.

The chain combines TRBV6-1 with TRBJ2-7; maybe TRBD1 (7 bases). V was clipped by 7 bases and J by 4 bases, with 14 bases between them. The CDR3 is made up of 13 amino acids. Germline V CDR1 and CDR2: MNHNS, SASEGT. The chain's CDR3 is CASTRQGGYEQYF. In DNA form, the CDR3 reads TGTGCCAGCACTCGACAGGGAGGTTACGAGCAGTACTTC.